This TCR beta chain was captured in a study of radiotherapy plus CTLA-4 blockade in lung cancer. Overall study: Objective response was observed in more than 15% of patients, and disease control in 31%.

On this clone itself: Its antigen remains unidentified.

Findings and limits, study-wide: The authors reported that early blood T cell clone dynamics, with interferon-beta, best predicted response. After treatment with radiotherapy plus ipilimumab, TCR clones that came from the tumor expanded in blood.

Sequenced by immunoSEQ multiplex PCR; TCRdb stores in-frame clones only, minus some. The sample has about 88,000 clones; around 72% are singletons. After removal of 5 bases from V and 0 bases from J, the junction contained 5 bases not matched to a gene. The CDR3 extends over 17 amino acids. Looked up from germline, CDR1 is SGHTA and CDR2 is FQGNSA. Enrolled patients, whose metastatic non-small-cell lung cancer was chemo-refractory, received focal radiation plus CTLA-4 blockade with ipilimumab. Sequencing used peripheral blood, obtained from a patient treated with radiotherapy plus ipilimumab. The chain joins TRBV7-2 to TRBJ2-2, with 11 bases fitting TRBD1. This TCR derives from a human donor with non-small cell lung cancer that progressed on radiotherapy plus ipilimumab. The CDR3 loop is CASSRDRGSTNTGELFF. CDR3 nucleotide sequence: TGTGCCAGCAGCCGGGACAGGGGGAGTACGAACACCGGGGAGCTGTTTTTT.